This T cell receptor beta chain comes out of a study of blood T cells in healthy people across ages. Whole-study findings and limits: Both naive CD4+ cell counts and diversity were greater in long-lived donors than in aged donors. There was a strong correlation between TCR beta diversity and naive T cell percentage. Age advanced and TCR beta diversity per million T cells fell, roughly linearly.

The individuals who served as donors were healthy Caucasians living in Russia, aged about 6 to 100. Remarks on this clonotype: Its antigen is undetermined.

Through a sample-barcoded 5' primer and a J-beta primer mix, a second PCR was run for roughly 6 to 12 cycles. TCRdb processed the 5' RACE reads anew with MiXCR; each CDR3 protein has one entry. The sample yields about 380,000 distinct CDR3 sequences, more than 45% seen once. V dropped 3 bases and J dropped 4 bases, with 19 bases sitting between them. CDR1 is DFQATT, CDR2 SNEGSKA, per germline (reference sequence). The length of the CDR3 is 16 residues. The chain joins TRBV20-1 to TRBJ2-4, with D perhaps given as TRBD1 or TRBD2 (5 bases each). This clonotype was obtained from a man aged 60-69 years in good health. Sample: blood. CDR3 residues: CSASIRSGTPKNIQYF. The CDR3 DNA follows: TGCAGTGCTAGCATAAGATCGGGGACGCCGAAAAACATTCAGTACTTC.